This T cell receptor (beta chain) was obtained from a study of blood T cells in healthy people across ages. General study points: Because sorting was not performed, PBMCs prevented conclusive naive versus antigen-experienced comparison.

Combining a sample-barcoded 5' primer with a J-beta primer mix, a second PCR ran for roughly 7 to 11 cycles. TCRdb recomputed calls from the 5' RACE reads with MiXCR, one row per CDR3 protein. This sample has under 850,000 distinct CDR3 sequences; approximately 35% occur once, and the top ten carry approximately 12%. CDR1 DFQATT and CDR2 SNEGSKA come from the germline V gene (reference sequence). Trimming stripped 6 bases from V and 2 bases from J, with 16 bases between. The CDR3 contains 14 residues. A remark on this clonotype: Its cognate antigen is unknown.

This chain joins TRBV20-1 and TRBJ1-1; perhaps TRBD1 as D (5 bases). The sequencing input was blood. The TCR sequence derives from a man between 18 and 35 years old in good health. The CDR3 DNA sequence: TGCAGTGCGTACCGGGGGTCAGGCAACACTGAAGCTTTCTTT. Its protein product is CSAYRGSGNTEAFF.